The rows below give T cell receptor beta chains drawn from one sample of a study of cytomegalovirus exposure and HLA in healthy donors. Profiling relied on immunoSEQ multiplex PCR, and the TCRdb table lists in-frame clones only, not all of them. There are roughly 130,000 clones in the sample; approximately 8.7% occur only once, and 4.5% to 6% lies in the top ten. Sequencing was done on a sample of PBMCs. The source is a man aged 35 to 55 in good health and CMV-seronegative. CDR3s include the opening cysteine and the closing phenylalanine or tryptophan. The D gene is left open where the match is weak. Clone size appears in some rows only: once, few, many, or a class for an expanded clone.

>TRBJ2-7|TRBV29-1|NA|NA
CSVLWGRTYEQYF
TGCAGCGTTTTATGGGGGAGGACCTACGAGCAGTACTTC
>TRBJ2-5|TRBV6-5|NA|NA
CASSIRGARETQYF
TGTGCCAGCAGTATCCGGGGGGCGCGGGAGACCCAGTACTTC
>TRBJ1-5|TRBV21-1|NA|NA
CASSHRDRLNNQPQHF
TGTGCCAGCAGCCACCGGGACAGGCTTAACAATCAGCCCCAGCATTTT
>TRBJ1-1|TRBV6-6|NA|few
CASRNGATEAFF
TGTGCCAGCAGGAACGGAGCTACTGAAGCTTTCTTT
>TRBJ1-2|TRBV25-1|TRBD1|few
CASSLSGTGTGYTF
TGTGCCAGCAGCCTGTCCGGGACAGGGACTGGCTACACCTTC
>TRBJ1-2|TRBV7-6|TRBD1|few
CASSLAARDRGYGYTF
TGTGCCAGCAGCTTAGCAGCACGGGACAGAGGTTATGGCTACACCTTC
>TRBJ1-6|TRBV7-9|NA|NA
CASSASPGAPHSPLHF
TGTGCCAGCAGCGCCTCTCCAGGGGCGCCCCATTCACCCCTCCACTTT
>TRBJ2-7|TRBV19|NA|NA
CASSLRGISTEQYF
TGTGCCAGTAGTTTGCGGGGCATCTCCACCGAGCAGTACTTC
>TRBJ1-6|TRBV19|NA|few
CASKPSADSPLHF
TGTGCCAGTAAACCTTCCGCAGATTCACCCCTCCACTTT
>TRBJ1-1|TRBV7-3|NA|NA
CASSLVPGDTEAFF
TGTGCCAGCAGCTTAGTTCCAGGGGACACTGAAGCTTTCTTT
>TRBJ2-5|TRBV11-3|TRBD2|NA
CASSRTTSGGPETQYF
TGTGCCAGCAGCCGTACGACTAGCGGGGGGCCAGAGACCCAGTACTTC
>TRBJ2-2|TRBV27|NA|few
CASRPRQVTGELFF
TGTGCCAGCAGACCCCGACAAGTAACCGGGGAGCTGTTTTTT
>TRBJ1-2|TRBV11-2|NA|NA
CASSVNRVKDGYTF
TGTGCCAGCAGCGTAAACAGGGTTAAAGATGGCTACACCTTC
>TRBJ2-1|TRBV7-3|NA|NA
CASSRAGNYNEQFF
TGTGCCAGCTCAAGGGCAGGGAACTACAATGAGCAGTTCTTC